Listed here are 13 T cell receptor beta chains from one sample, sequenced in a study of T cells in localized non-small cell lung cancer. The protocol was immunoSEQ multiplex PCR, while the TCRdb copy is restricted to in-frame clones and leaves out a portion. The data show under 3,500 clones, with about 30% seen just once and roughly 7.1% held by the top ten. The sequencing here drew on normal lung tissue next to the tumor, taken before any cancer treatment. The source of these receptors is a man between 40 and 75 years old with stage I lung adenocarcinoma.

In this sample, this clone is medium-sized. The chain uses TRBV11-3 and TRBJ2-5, with 12 bases fitting TRBD2. Germline loops: CDR1 SGHNT, CDR2 YENEEA. The CDR3 contains 15 residues. The J segment lost 5 bases and the V segment lost 5 bases, leaving 6 bases of the junction unmatched. The DNA of the CDR3 is TGTGCCAGCAGCGCGACTAGCGGGAGTTGGGAGACCCAGTACTTC. Protein: CASSATSGSWETQYF.

This clone is classed as medium-sized (0.01 to 0.1%). This sequence joins TRBV6-8 and TRBJ1-1; TRBD1 aligns across 10 bases. This CDR3 comprises 16 residues. Germline assignment: CDR1 MNHGY and CDR2 SAAAGT. Trimming cost V 5 bases and J 4 bases; bases outside gene matches: 10. Written as DNA, the CDR3 is TGTGCCAGCAGTCCAAGGACAGGGGGAGAGGTCACTGAAGCTTTCTTT. This encodes CASSPRTGGEVTEAFF.

The table lists this clone with a few counts. The chain links TRBV18 to TRBJ2-1, with 7 positions matching TRBD1. Unmatched junction bases numbered 3, after V lost 4 bases and J lost 6 bases. The CDR3 has 13 amino acids. Germline V lookup: CDR1 KGHSH, CDR2 LQKENI. The CDR3 loop is CASSLTGFNEQFF. CDR3 DNA: TGTGCCAGCTCACTGACAGGGTTCAATGAGCAGTTCTTC.

In this sample, this clone is medium-sized. The chain employs TRBV4-1 and TRBJ1-2; D gene uncertain. Per germline, CDR1 MGHRA and CDR2 YSYEKL. The CDR3 loop spans 14 amino acids. Trimming took off 0 bases at V and 7 bases at J, with 12 bases between the two ends. The CDR3 bases are TGCGCCAGCAGCCAAGACATGGAGGTCGGTGGCTACACCTTC. Its protein product is CASSQDMEVGGYTF.

Details on this clone: The read ends 1 residue before the CDR3 terminus; that terminus is restored from the germline J gene. The rearrangement joins TRBV10-3 to TRBJ2-5; tentative D call: TRBD2 (5 bases). This CDR3 is built from 15 residues. The V and J ends lost 0 bases and 4 bases respectively, with 12 bases between them. The germline CDR1 and CDR2 sequences are ENHRY and SYGVKD. The CDR3 here is CAISESERVGETQYF. The sequenced part of the CDR3 DNA is TGTGCCATCAGTGAGTCCGAGAGGGTTGGAGAGACCCAGTAC.

The rearrangement links TRBV9 to TRBJ2-3; no definite D call. This CDR3 is built from 12 residues. Germline V lookup: CDR1 SGDLS, CDR2 YYNGEE. V was trimmed by 5 bases and J by 6 bases, leaving 10 bases between them. The CDR3 sequence: CASSVIDDTQYF. CDR3 nucleotide sequence: TGTGCCAGCAGTGTTATAGATGATACGCAGTATTTT.

The chain has TRBV23-1 and TRBJ1-5; possibly TRBD1 for D (5 bases). TRBV23-1 is an ORF, with its function uncertain. CDR3 length: 13 amino acids. V was clipped by 6 bases and J by 9 bases, with 15 bases between them. The CDR3 bases are TGCGCCAGCAGCCCAGAGGGACTCAGGCCCCAGCATTTT. This encodes CASSPEGLRPQHF.

The chain combines TRBV7-5 with TRBJ2-1. TRBV7-5 is designated a pseudogene. CDR3 length: 15 amino acids. Here the CDR3 DNA reads TGTGCCAGCAGCTTAGATCCGGATCCCTACAATGAGCAGTTCTTC. It encodes CASSLDPDPYNEQFF.

The rearrangement uses TRBV7-6 and TRBJ1-2; D call uncertain. Looked up from germline, CDR1 is SGHVS and CDR2 is FNYEAQ. This CDR3 spans 14 amino acids. The germline V and J ends were trimmed by 3 bases and 7 bases, with 15 bases remaining between them. This CDR3 is CASSLVESRGGYTF. The CDR3 DNA reads TGTGCCAGCAGCTTGGTCGAGTCCAGAGGTGGCTACACCTTC. The whole variable domain, filled in from reference TRBV7-6 and TRBJ1-2, reads GAGVSQSPRYKVTKRGQDVALRCDPISGHVSLYWYRQALGQGPEFLTYFNYEAQQDKSGLPNDRFSAERPEGSISTLTIQRTEQRDSAMYRCASSLVESRGGYTFGSGTRLTVV.

The J gene is TRBJ2-3, the V gene TRBV5-1; D might be TRBD1 or TRBD2, each matching 5 bases. Between the trimmed V and J ends, which lost 3 bases and 2 bases, there was a span of 13 bases. This CDR3 region has 15 residues. The germline gives CDR1 SGHRS, CDR2 YFSETQ. CDR3 sequence: CASSSRGDLTDTQYF. The DNA of the CDR3 is TGCGCCAGCAGCTCCCGAGGGGACCTCACAGATACGCAGTATTTT.

The chain uses TRBV11-3 and TRBJ2-1, with 14 bases matching TRBD2. This CDR3 region has 15 residues. Germline V CDR1 and CDR2: SGHNT, YENEEA. V was pared by 5 bases and J by 5 bases, with 2 bases of the junction left unmatched. CDR3 amino acids: CASSPTSGRDNEQFF. Here the CDR3 DNA reads TGTGCCAGCAGCCCGACTAGCGGGAGGGACAATGAGCAGTTCTTC.

The sample holds a few counts of this clone. The rearrangement links TRBV6-8 to TRBJ2-1; 13 nucleotides agree with TRBD2. There are 16 residues in the CDR3. The V and J ends lost 5 bases and 5 bases, in that order; junction bases with no gene match: 6. CDR1 and CDR2 (germline): MNHGY, SAAAGT. The CDR3 here is CASSDGTSGDHNEQFF. In nucleotides, the CDR3 is TGTGCCAGCAGTGACGGGACTAGCGGGGACCACAATGAGCAGTTCTTC.

This clone has only a few counts. This rearrangement joins TRBV11-3 to TRBJ2-3; 10 bases match TRBD2. There are 15 residues in the CDR3. CDR1 is SGHNT and CDR2 is YENEEA in the germline V gene. Trimming removed 5 bases from V and 3 bases from J; junction bases left unmatched: 5. The CDR3 sequence is CASSTSGKWTDTQYF. The CDR3 coding sequence is TGTGCCAGCAGCACTAGCGGGAAATGGACAGATACGCAGTATTTT.